Following are 27 T cell receptor beta chains from one sample sequenced in a study of blood T cells in healthy people across ages (dated by TCRdb to about 2015). The library was produced with 5' RACE. The sequencing machine was an Illumina HiSeq 2500. A second PCR of roughly 7 to 12 cycles was run with a J-beta primer mix and a sample-barcoded 5' primer. In-frame beta chains were kept once TCRdb had trimmed the public reads at Q25 with fastp and called clones with MiXCR. Identical CDR3 protein sequences are pooled into one entry, listed with their most common genes and DNA. This sample lists fewer than 800,000 distinct CDR3 sequences; around 20% were detected once. Together, the top ten hold under 4% of the sample. Sequenced material: blood. These receptors originate from a man between 65 and 85 years old in good health.

This clonotype appeared once. This rearrangement joins TRBV20-1 to TRBJ2-3; TRBD2 agrees at 7 bases. The germline gives CDR1 DFQATT, CDR2 SNEGSKA (reference sequence). Germline trimming cut 5 bases from V and 1 base from J; bases unmatched to any gene: 9. The CDR3 spans 15 residues. CDR3 loop: CSAGEGGRRTDTQYF. The CDR3 DNA follows: TGCAGTGCTGGCGAGGGAGGGCGACGCACAGATACGCAGTATTTT.

About this clonotype itself: One end of the junction does not line up with germline, which may come from a read error. The V gene is TRBV19, the J gene TRBJ1-5; D is unresolved. CDR1 is LNHDA and CDR2 is SQIVND in the germline V gene (reference sequence). The CDR3 is 12 residues long. Here the CDR3 DNA reads TGTGCCAGTAGTTTACCTAATCTGCCCCAGCATTTT. Its protein is CASSLPNLPQHF.

This clonotype was seen a few times. V gene TRBV4-2 combines with J gene TRBJ1-4, with D tentatively TRBD1 (5 bases). The length of the CDR3 is 15 residues. The V and J ends lost 4 bases and 4 bases respectively, with 13 bases between them. The germline V gene has CDR1 LGHNA and CDR2 YNFKEQ. The CDR3 is CASSRGDQVNEKLFF. Here the CDR3 DNA reads TGTGCCAGCAGCCGAGGGGACCAAGTTAATGAAAAACTGTTTTTT.

The chain links TRBV20-1 to TRBJ2-5; D is undetermined. The V gene lost 5 bases and the J gene lost 8 bases, with 21 bases spanning the gap. This CDR3 has 14 amino acids. CDR1 is DFQATT, CDR2 SNEGSKA, per germline (reference sequence). CDR3 DNA sequence: TGCAGTGCTGGGGATCCACGGGCGAGTGATACCCAGTACTTC. Protein: CSAGDPRASDTQYF.

In this sample, this clonotype turned up a few times. J is TRBJ2-7 and V is TRBV6-1; TRBD2 is a possible D gene (6 bases). V lost 5 bases and J 3 bases, leaving 8 bases between the germline ends. The CDR3 has 12 amino acids. Germline loops: CDR1 MNHNS, CDR2 SASEGT. CDR3 amino acids: CASSKTSYEQYF. In nucleotides, the CDR3 is TGTGCCAGCAGTAAGACTAGCTACGAGCAGTACTTC.

The chain joins TRBV14 to TRBJ2-1, with D maybe TRBD1 (5 bases). TRBJ2-5 explains the end of the DNA better; the J call may be wrong. The CDR3 covers 15 residues. Germline V gene data show CDR1 as SGHDN and CDR2 as FVKESK. The chain's CDR3 is CASSQGSPGSGTQYF. The CDR3 DNA reads TGTGCCAGCAGCCAAGGGAGTCCAGGGTCCGGGACCCAGTACTTC.

This clonotype was picked up many times. The chain couples TRBV12-3 or TRBV12-4 to TRBJ2-3; D gene ambiguous. The CDR3 runs to 12 residues. V was pared by 3 bases and J by 7 bases, with 8 bases between. This CDR3 reads CASSLEGYTQYF. The CDR3 DNA reads as TGTGCCAGCAGTTTGGAAGGGTATACGCAGTATTTT.

The rearrangement uses TRBV20-1 and TRBJ2-1; the D gene could be TRBD1 or TRBD2 (5 bases each). CDR1 is DFQATT, CDR2 SNEGSKA, per germline (reference sequence). Trimming shortened V by 1 base and J by 15 bases, and 22 bases separated the two germline ends. The CDR3 has 14 amino acids. DNA for the CDR3: TGCAGTGCTAGAGCTGGGTCCGAAGGTCGGGACCCGTTCTTC. This translates into CSARAGSEGRDPFF.

This clonotype came up a few times. The chain links TRBV12-3 or TRBV12-4 to TRBJ2-1; 12 bases are shared with TRBD2. The CDR3 contains 15 residues. J gave up 12 bases and V 8 bases, and 14 bases lay outside the gene matches. CDR3 protein: CASGPGLAGSLGQFF. CDR3 bases: TGTGCCAGCGGCCCGGGACTAGCGGGTTCCTTAGGGCAGTTCTTC.

The chain couples TRBV27 to TRBJ2-5; no clear D. This CDR3 region has 16 residues. The germline V gene encodes CDR1 MNHEY and CDR2 SMNVEV (reference sequence). V was trimmed by 3 bases and J by 2 bases, leaving 16 bases between them. This chain's CDR3 is CASSFFGTKGQETQYF. The CDR3, as DNA: TGTGCCAGCAGTTTTTTTGGCACCAAAGGACAAGAGACCCAGTACTTC.

This clonotype was seen a few times. This rearrangement joins TRBV5-1 to TRBJ1-1, with D hard to call. V was trimmed by 4 bases and J by 1 base, leaving 14 bases between them. The germline V gene encodes CDR1 SGHRS and CDR2 YFSETQ. This CDR3 contains 15 residues. The CDR3 sequence is CASSPGGRRNTEAFF. CDR3 bases: TGCGCCAGCAGCCCCGGCGGGCGAAGGAACACTGAAGCTTTCTTT. The complete variable domain, with remaining parts taken from reference TRBV5-1 and TRBJ1-1, reads KAGVTQTPRYLIKTRGQQVTLSCSPISGHRSVSWYQQTPGQGLQFLFEYFSETQRNKGNFPGRFSGRQFSNSRSEMNVSTLELGDSALYLCASSPGGRRNTEAFFGQGTRLTVV.

On this clonotype itself: The junction departs from the called germline gene at one end, perhaps through a read error. The rearrangement joins TRBV27 to TRBJ2-1, with D possibly being TRBD2 (6 bases). This CDR3 has 15 residues. Germline V gives CDR1 MNHEY, CDR2 SMNVEV (reference sequence). The CDR3 DNA reads as TGTGCCAGCAGTTTATCAACTAGCTCCTACAATAAGCAGTTCTTC. Protein: CASSLSTSSYNKQFF.

The chain joins TRBV6-5 to TRBJ1-1; 8 bases match TRBD1. Germline assignment: CDR1 MNHEY and CDR2 SVGAGI. This CDR3 contains 16 residues. J gave up 1 base and V 2 bases, and 6 bases lay outside the gene matches. CDR3 in amino acids: CASSYVRGLGNTEAFF. CDR3 sequence (DNA): TGTGCCAGCAGTTACGTCAGGGGGCTCGGGAACACTGAAGCTTTCTTT.

This clonotype came up a few times. This chain joins TRBV28 and TRBJ1-2; 9 positions agree with TRBD1. Germline-derived CDR1 and CDR2 are MDHEN and SYDVKM. J lost 5 bases, V lost 4 bases, and 8 bases had no gene match. CDR3 length: 15 amino acids. The CDR3 region is CASSSLGTGSYGYTF. The DNA for the CDR3 is TGTGCCAGCAGTTCCCTTGGGACAGGGAGTTATGGCTACACCTTC.

This rearrangement joins TRBV20-1 to TRBJ1-1; D not certain. Germline CDR1 and CDR2: DFQATT and SNEGSKA (reference sequence). Trimming pared 0 bases from V and 1 base from J, leaving 9 bases between. This CDR3 spans 14 amino acids. The CDR3 spells CSARDETGNTEAFF. For the CDR3, the DNA is TGCAGTGCTAGAGATGAAACGGGGAACACTGAAGCTTTCTTT.

This clonotype has only a few counts. DNA for the CDR3: TGTGCCAGCAGTTTTGGGGGGCGGGAGTCCGAGCAGTACTTC. Protein product: CASSFGGRESEQYF. The chain joins TRBV28 to TRBJ2-5, with D possibly matching TRBD2 (7 bases). Matching the DNA end better, TRBJ2-7 makes the J call doubtful. The germline gives CDR1 MDHEN, CDR2 SYDVKM. CDR3 size: 14 residues.

This rearrangement joins TRBV3-1 to TRBJ2-7; 7 bases are shared with TRBD1. The CDR3 consists of 15 residues. With V trimmed by 4 bases and J by 3 bases, 9 bases remained unmatched. Germline assignment: CDR1 LGHDT and CDR2 YNNKEL (reference sequence). This chain's CDR3 is CASSLGTVVLYEQYF. Written as DNA, the CDR3 is TGTGCCAGCAGCCTCGGGACAGTGGTACTCTACGAGCAGTACTTC.

This clonotype was detected many times. The chain carries TRBV5-6 and TRBJ2-4; possible D gene TRBD1, 5 bases. CDR1 and CDR2 (germline): SGHDT, YYEEEE. Between the trimmed V and J ends, which lost 0 bases and 11 bases, there was a span of 15 bases. The CDR3 has 14 amino acids. This CDR3 reads CASSLGPNRYLQYF. CDR3 coding DNA: TGTGCCAGCAGCTTGGGCCCAAACAGGTATCTTCAGTACTTC.

The chain employs TRBV9 and TRBJ1-6; D remains ambiguous. CDR1 SGDLS and CDR2 YYNGEE come from the germline V gene. The CDR3 extends over 15 amino acids. The germline V and J ends were trimmed by 0 bases and 0 bases, with 4 bases remaining between them. The CDR3 loop reads CASSVEDSYNSPLHF. DNA for the CDR3: TGTGCCAGCAGCGTAGAGGACTCCTATAATTCACCCCTCCACTTT.

The gene calls are TRBV6-1 and TRBJ1-2; maybe TRBD1 (5 bases). Germline V lookup: CDR1 MNHNS, CDR2 SASEGT. The CDR3 extends over 13 amino acids. V lost 5 bases, J lost 12 bases, and 19 bases lay in between. The CDR3 here is CASSLDTVGVNTF. The CDR3 DNA is TGTGCCAGCAGTCTGGACACGGTCGGTGTTAACACCTTC.

In this sample, this clonotype turned up a few times. The rearrangement joins TRBV12-3 or TRBV12-4 to TRBJ1-4, with TRBD1 identical over 8 bases. V trimming: 6 bases; J trimming: 9 bases; junction bases outside the gene matches: 6. The CDR3 length is 13 residues. The CDR3 DNA reads TGTGCCAGCAGCCTAGGACAGGGCCAAAAACTGTTTTTT. Translated: CASSLGQGQKLFF.

This chain uses TRBV3-1 with TRBJ2-4; D may correspond to TRBD1 or TRBD2 (5 bases each). Trimming removed 5 bases from V and 0 bases from J, with 17 bases in between. Germline assignment: CDR1 LGHDT and CDR2 YNNKEL (reference sequence). The CDR3 covers 17 residues. CDR3: CASSYGTGQTAKNIQYF. CDR3 nucleotide sequence: TGTGCCAGCAGCTACGGAACGGGGCAGACAGCCAAAAACATTCAGTACTTC.

The chain is built from TRBV2 and TRBJ2-1, with TRBD1 matching 9 bases. Trimming took 11 bases from V and 5 from J; bases not matched to a gene: 7. CDR1 is SNHLY and CDR2 is FYNNEI in the germline V gene. The CDR3 covers 13 residues. The chain's CDR3 is CACRDRVNNEQFF. CDR3 coding DNA: TGTGCCTGCCGGGACAGGGTCAACAATGAGCAGTTCTTC.

With regard to this clonotype: A read error may account for a junction end that differs from germline. V gene TRBV10-3 combines with J gene TRBJ2-3; no reliable D call. Germline values: CDR1 ENHRY, CDR2 SYGVKD. The CDR3 sequence is 14 residues long. The CDR3 region is CVITWGSSTDTQYF. The CDR3 bases are TGTGTCATCACCTGGGGATCGAGCACAGATACGCAGTATTTT.

V gene TRBV29-1 combines with J gene TRBJ2-3, with D unclear. Germline loops: CDR1 SQVTM, CDR2 ANQGSEA. V gave up 8 bases and J gave up 6 bases, with 6 bases separating them. This CDR3 spans 9 amino acids. CDR3 bases: TGCAGCCTCGGGGATACGCAGTATTTT. Translating gives CSLGDTQYF.

This clonotype was picked up many times. The chain recombines TRBV24-1 with TRBJ2-4; D is undetermined. The V end lost 5 bases, the J end lost 8 bases, and 12 bases lay between the germline ends. In germline, CDR1 is KGHDR, CDR2 SFDVKD. CDR3 length: 13 amino acids. DNA for the CDR3: TGTGCCACCAGTGGGGCTAGTTGGGACATTCAGTACTTC. Translating gives CATSGASWDIQYF.

The chain recombines TRBV27 with TRBJ1-5, with D possibly TRBD1 on 6 matching bases. Germline V lookup: CDR1 MNHEY, CDR2 SMNVEV (reference sequence). The CDR3 extends over 13 amino acids. Trimming took off 7 bases at V and 4 bases at J, with 11 bases between the two ends. CDR3 DNA sequence: TGTGCCAGCATGGGAAGGGGGAATCAGCCCCAGCATTTT. It translates to CASMGRGNQPQHF.